Listed below are T cell receptor beta chains from one sample, sequenced in a study of blood T cells in healthy people across ages. From the 5' RACE reads, TCRdb called clonotypes with MiXCR, one entry per CDR3 protein. The sample lists 1.5 million to 2 million distinct CDR3 sequences, more than 35% occurring once. The specimen sequenced was blood. The source is a human donor in good health. The CDR3 runs from the conserved cysteine through the conserved F or W. The D gene is left open where the match is weak. Size tells how often a clone was seen (once, few, many) or the class of an expanded clone, and some rows leave it out.

clone_size: few; v_call: TRBV20-1; d_call: -; j_call: TRBJ1-2; cdr3_length: 12; cdr3_nt: TGCAGTGCTGGCGGGGCTATAATGGGCTACACCTTC; cdr3_aa: CSAGGAIMGYTF
clone_size: -; v_call: TRBV6-1; d_call: -; j_call: TRBJ1-3; cdr3_length: 14; cdr3_nt: TGTGCCAGCAGTGAGATCTTCTCTGGAAACACCATATATTTT; cdr3_aa: CASSEIFSGNTIYF
clone_size: -; v_call: TRBV6-1; d_call: TRBD1; j_call: TRBJ2-7; cdr3_length: 16; cdr3_nt: TGTGCCAGCAGTGAGGGGTTGACAGGGGGTGGGTACGAGCAGTACTTC; cdr3_aa: CASSEGLTGGGYEQYF
clone_size: -; v_call: TRBV7-2; d_call: -; j_call: TRBJ2-7; cdr3_length: 15; cdr3_nt: TGTGCCAGCAGCCTTAAGAGGTCCGCTCTCTACGAGCAGTACTTC; cdr3_aa: CASSLKRSALYEQYF
clone_size: -; v_call: TRBV3-1; d_call: -; j_call: TRBJ2-7; cdr3_length: 15; cdr3_nt: TGTGCCAGCAGCCAAACCGATAGCCCTTCCTACGAGCAGTACTTC; cdr3_aa: CASSQTDSPSYEQYF
clone_size: -; v_call: TRBV7-9; d_call: -; j_call: TRBJ1-2; cdr3_length: 14; cdr3_nt: TGTGCCAGCAGCCCCGGTCGGAGTCCTTGGGGCTACACCTTC; cdr3_aa: CASSPGRSPWGYTF
clone_size: few; v_call: TRBV6-2/TRBV6-3; d_call: -; j_call: TRBJ1-2; cdr3_length: 16; cdr3_nt: TGTGCCAGCAGTTTACCACCAGGGATCTACTACTATGGCTACACCTTC; cdr3_aa: CASSLPPGIYYYGYTF
clone_size: -; v_call: TRBV29-1; d_call: -; j_call: TRBJ2-2; cdr3_length: 13; cdr3_nt: TGCAGCGGAGGGGAAGGGAACACCGGGGAGCTGTTTTTT; cdr3_aa: CSGGEGNTGELFF
clone_size: -; v_call: TRBV7-2; d_call: TRBD1; j_call: TRBJ2-1; cdr3_length: 15; cdr3_nt: TGTGCCAGCAGCAAAACAGGGGGCTCCTACAATGAGCAGTTCTTC; cdr3_aa: CASSKTGGSYNEQFF
clone_size: few; v_call: TRBV5-1; d_call: -; j_call: TRBJ2-7; cdr3_length: 14; cdr3_nt: TGCGCCAGCAGCCAAAGTCCGGGGATCCGCGAGCAGTACTTC; cdr3_aa: CASSQSPGIREQYF
clone_size: -; v_call: TRBV28; d_call: -; j_call: TRBJ2-5; cdr3_length: 13; cdr3_nt: TGTGCCAGCAGTCCCGCGATCCAAGAGACCCAGTACTTC; cdr3_aa: CASSPAIQETQYF
clone_size: -; v_call: TRBV3-1; d_call: -; j_call: TRBJ2-1; cdr3_length: 13; cdr3_nt: TGTGCCAGCAGCCACCGGGGCTATAATGAGCAGTTCTTC; cdr3_aa: CASSHRGYNEQFF
clone_size: few; v_call: TRBV10-3; d_call: -; j_call: TRBJ2-6; cdr3_length: 18; cdr3_nt: TGTGCCATCAACGACCGGACGGGTACCCGCTTTGGGGCCAACGTCCTGACTTTC; cdr3_aa: CAINDRTGTRFGANVLTF
clone_size: -; v_call: TRBV12-3/TRBV12-4; d_call: TRBD2; j_call: TRBJ2-1; cdr3_length: 17; cdr3_nt: TGTGCCAGCAGTTTAGCCCGGACTAGCGGGGCTGGGAATGAGCAGTTCTTC; cdr3_aa: CASSLARTSGAGNEQFF
clone_size: -; v_call: TRBV12-3/TRBV12-4; d_call: TRBD1; j_call: TRBJ1-5; cdr3_length: 14; cdr3_nt: TGTGCCAGCAGCCCGTCTGACAGGGGCCAGCCCCAGCATTTT; cdr3_aa: CASSPSDRGQPQHF
clone_size: many; v_call: TRBV7-7; d_call: -; j_call: TRBJ2-4; cdr3_length: 13; cdr3_nt: TGTGCCAGCAGCTTAGACTTAAAAAACATTCAGTACTTC; cdr3_aa: CASSLDLKNIQYF
clone_size: many; v_call: TRBV4-2; d_call: -; j_call: TRBJ2-5; cdr3_length: 13; cdr3_nt: TGTGCCAGCAGCCAAGGGGGGCCGACTACCCAGTACTTC; cdr3_aa: CASSQGGPTTQYF
clone_size: few; v_call: TRBV5-1; d_call: TRBD2; j_call: TRBJ2-3; cdr3_length: 16; cdr3_nt: TGCGCCAGCAGCTTGGAGCTAGCGGACCTCACAGATACGCAGTATTTT; cdr3_aa: CASSLELADLTDTQYF
clone_size: few; v_call: TRBV6-6; d_call: TRBD1; j_call: TRBJ1-2; cdr3_length: 13; cdr3_nt: TGTGCCAGCAGCCCTCGGGACAGGGGCCAAGGCACCTTC; cdr3_aa: CASSPRDRGQGTF
clone_size: -; v_call: TRBV20-1; d_call: -; j_call: TRBJ1-3; cdr3_length: 14; cdr3_nt: TGCAGTGCTAGGACAGCTAGCTCTGGAAACACCATATATTTT; cdr3_aa: CSARTASSGNTIYF
clone_size: -; v_call: TRBV6-2/TRBV6-3; d_call: -; j_call: TRBJ2-1; cdr3_length: 14; cdr3_nt: TGTGCCAGCACCGACTTCGGGACCGCCAATGAGCAGTTCTTC; cdr3_aa: CASTDFGTANEQFF